A selection of T cell receptor beta chains follows, all from one sample in a study of cytomegalovirus exposure and HLA in healthy donors. Sequenced by immunoSEQ multiplex PCR; TCRdb stores in-frame clones only, minus some. The sample shows some 87,000 clones, about four fifths of them seen only once. The specimen sequenced was PBMCs. The receptors were sampled from a man younger than 35 in good health and CMV-seropositive. CDR3s include the opening cysteine and the closing phenylalanine or tryptophan. A D gene is named only where the DNA matches it firmly. Clone size, where shown, is once, few, many, or a class for clones that have expanded.

j_call	v_call	d_call	clone_size	cdr3_nt	cdr3_aa
TRBJ1-5	TRBV7-2	NA	NA	TGTGCCAGCAGCTTAGAGTCTGGCCAGGCCCGCAATCAGCCCCAGCATTTT	CASSLESGQARNQPQHF
TRBJ2-7	TRBV6-5	TRBD1	once	TGTGCCAGCAGAGTGGGACAGGGGTTGCGATACGAGCAGTACTTC	CASRVGQGLRYEQYF
TRBJ2-6	TRBV14	TRBD2	NA	TGTGCCAGCAGCCCCCGGACTAGCGGGAGAAGCTTTGCCAACGTCCTGACTTTC	CASSPRTSGRSFANVLTF
TRBJ1-6	TRBV4-2	NA	NA	TGTGCCAGCAGCCAAAGAACTGGTCGGACAAACTATAATTCACCCCTCCACTTT	CASSQRTGRTNYNSPLHF
TRBJ2-3	TRBV5-1	NA	few	TGCGCCAGCAGCTTGGAGGGGGATACGCAGTATTTT	CASSLEGDTQYF
TRBJ1-2	TRBV13	TRBD1	NA	TGTGCCAGCAGCCGACAGGGGGCAGACTATGGCTACACCTTC	CASSRQGADYGYTF
TRBJ1-4	TRBV28	NA	NA	TGTGCCAGCAGTTTATGGGCAGGCCGTAATGAAAAACTGTTTTTT	CASSLWAGRNEKLFF
TRBJ2-5	TRBV20-1	NA	NA	TGCAGTGTAGGGGAAGAGACCCAGTACTTC	CSVGEETQYF
TRBJ2-2	TRBV18	NA	NA	TGTGCCAGCTCATTTAGCGTCGGCGGGGAGCTGTTTTTT	CASSFSVGGELFF
TRBJ1-3	TRBV10-3	TRBD1	few	TGTGCCATCACTACGACAGGGGAGGGAAACACCATATATTTT	CAITTTGEGNTIYF
TRBJ1-2	TRBV28	TRBD1	NA	TGTGCCAGCAGAGAGCAGACAGGGGGTTATGGCTACACCTTC	CASREQTGGYGYTF
TRBJ2-7	TRBV6-5	TRBD1	NA	TGTGCCAGCAGCCCAACCGGGACAGGTAACTACGAGCAGTACTTC	CASSPTGTGNYEQYF
TRBJ1-1	TRBV21-1	NA	NA	TGTGCCAGCAGCAAATCCGCGATCACTGAAGCTTTCTTT	CASSKSAITEAFF
TRBJ1-5	TRBV6-9	NA	NA	TGTGCCAGCAGTTATTCCCCCCGGAGCGAACCCCAGCATTTT	CASSYSPRSEPQHF
TRBJ2-7	TRBV5-1	NA	NA	TGCGCCAGCAGAGGGCGGGGAACCTACGAGCAGTACTTC	CASRGRGTYEQYF
TRBJ2-3	TRBV13	TRBD2	NA	TGCGCAAGCGGGAGGGCCCCAGATACGCAGTATTTT	CASGRAPDTQYF
TRBJ2-7	TRBV6-5	NA	NA	TGTGCCAGCAGTCGTCGGACTCTTGACTCCTACGAGCAGTACTTC	CASSRRTLDSYEQYF
TRBJ1-2	TRBV6-5	NA	NA	TGTGCCAGCAGCCCTTCTTCGACACTGGTTTATGGCTACACCTTC	CASSPSSTLVYGYTF
TRBJ2-7	TRBV5-4	NA	NA	TGTGCCAGCAAGGATGGCGGTGGCCACGAGCAGTACTTC	CASKDGGGHEQYF
TRBJ1-1	TRBV6-5	NA	NA	TGTGCCAGCAGTTACTCGAAATACAGGATGAACACTGAAGCTTTCTTT	CASSYSKYRMNTEAFF
TRBJ1-5	TRBV19	NA	once	TGTGCCAGTAGTATAGATCAGGGAAGAGGGCCCCAGCATTTT	CASSIDQGRGPQHF
TRBJ2-7	TRBV4-2	TRBD2	NA	TGTGCCAGCAGCCAAGACTTGGGAGGGTCCTACGAGCAGTACTTC	CASSQDLGGSYEQYF
TRBJ2-1	TRBV11-3	TRBD2	NA	TGTGCCAGCAGCTTAAATAGCGGGAGACTTAATGAGCAGTTCTTC	CASSLNSGRLNEQFF
TRBJ2-1	TRBV14	NA	NA	TGTGCCAGCAGCCAAGATCGGGGTAAGCAGTTCTTC	CASSQDRGKQFF
TRBJ1-3	TRBV28	TRBD1	few	TGTGCCAGCAGTCCAGGGACAGGGAAGCTACCAAACTCTGGAAACACCATATATTTT	CASSPGTGKLPNSGNTIYF
TRBJ2-1	TRBV6-5	NA	NA	TGTGCCACCTCCCGAGGGGGGGGCTCCTACAATGAGCAGTTCTTC	CATSRGGGSYNEQFF
TRBJ1-1	TRBV5-1	TRBD1	NA	TGCGCCAGCAGCTTGGCCGACAGGGTGGCTGAAGCTTTCTTT	CASSLADRVAEAFF
TRBJ2-2	TRBV9	NA	NA	TGTGCCAGCACCCGACTAATCAACACCGGGGAGCTGTTTTTT	CASTRLINTGELFF
TRBJ2-1	TRBV5-1	NA	NA	TGCGCCAGCAGCTTTTACGGGAATTCCTACAATGAGCAGTTCTTC	CASSFYGNSYNEQFF
TRBJ2-5	TRBV18	NA	once	TGTGCCAGCTCACCAAATAGCGGTCGGGAGACCCAGTACTTC	CASSPNSGRETQYF
TRBJ1-4	TRBV18	NA	NA	TGTGCCAGCTCACCGCGAGGATCTAATGAAAAACTGTTTTTT	CASSPRGSNEKLFF
TRBJ2-1	TRBV5-1	NA	once	TGCGCCAGCAGAATTGGGGGGAAGGAGCAGTTCTTC	CASRIGGKEQFF
TRBJ2-1	TRBV29-1	NA	NA	TGCAGCGTTGAAGATCCATTCGGGACCTACAATGAGCAGTTCTTC	CSVEDPFGTYNEQFF
TRBJ1-2	TRBV28	NA	NA	TGTGCCAGCAGTTTGCGAGGTTATGGCTACACCTTC	CASSLRGYGYTF
TRBJ2-5	TRBV6-1	TRBD1	NA	TGTGCCAGCATCTTTGCAGGGGGCGTGAGGGAGACCCAGTACTTC	CASIFAGGVRETQYF
TRBJ2-7	TRBV29-1	NA	NA	TGCAGCGTTCTGCCCCCTGGACACGAATGGTTCGAGCAGTACTTC	CSVLPPGHEWFEQYF
TRBJ2-5	TRBV25-1	NA	NA	TGTGCCAGCAGTCAGGGTTCAGGAACAGAGACCCAGTACTTC	CASSQGSGTETQYF
TRBJ2-5	TRBV9	NA	NA	TGTGCCAGCAGCCGGAGCCCCAGGGGCACCCAGTACTTC	CASSRSPRGTQYF
TRBJ2-5	TRBV13	TRBD1	NA	TGTGCCAGCAGCTACAGGGGTACCAAACAAGAGACCCAGTACTTC	CASSYRGTKQETQYF
TRBJ2-3	TRBV29-1	NA	few	TGCAGCGTTGTAACCGCCAGCGGTTATACGCAGTATTTT	CSVVTASGYTQYF
TRBJ2-5	TRBV4-1	NA	few	TGCGCCAGCAGCCATCAATTTTCGGGGAGAGGCCCCCAAGAGACCCAGTACTTC	CASSHQFSGRGPQETQYF
TRBJ2-7	TRBV5-1	TRBD1	NA	TGCGCCAGCAGCTTCGGACAGGGGGGCTACGAGCAGTACTTC	CASSFGQGGYEQYF
TRBJ2-1	TRBV5-1	NA	few	TGCGCCAGCAGCCCGCGGGCAGTACAGTACAATGAGCAGTTCTTC	CASSPRAVQYNEQFF
TRBJ1-5	TRBV6-5	NA	NA	TGTGCCAGCAGTAGGACAGCTAATCAGCCCCAGCATTTT	CASSRTANQPQHF
TRBJ1-2	TRBV5-1	NA	NA	TGCGCCAGCAGCTTGGAGGGGAACGGCTACACCTTC	CASSLEGNGYTF
TRBJ2-6	TRBV28	TRBD1	NA	TGTGCCAGTATACCGGGACAGCTCTCTGGGGCCAACGTCCTGACTTTC	CASIPGQLSGANVLTF